Here is one T cell receptor beta chain with its context. The source of the sample is a study of blood T cells in healthy people across ages. This CDR3 comprises 14 residues. Germline CDR1 is SGDLS and CDR2 is YYNGEE. The V gene lost 0 bases and the J gene lost 6 bases, with 11 bases spanning the gap. For the second PCR, which ran for about 6 to 11 cycles, a sample-barcoded 5' primer and a J-beta primer mix were used. MiXCR, run by TCRdb on the 5' RACE reads, gives a single entry per CDR3 protein. The data show about 1.1 million distinct CDR3 sequences, roughly two fifths seen once. The sequencing input was blood. The clonotype was recovered from a man between 18 and 29 years old in good health. The chain joins TRBV9 to TRBJ2-3; D not certain. The CDR3 sequence: CASSVGISSDTQYF. CDR3 nucleotides: TGTGCCAGCAGCGTAGGTATTAGCTCGGATACGCAGTATTTT. Complete variable domain (other parts from reference TRBV9 and TRBJ2-3): DSGVTQTPKHLITATGQRVTLRCSPRSGDLSVYWYQQSLDQGLQFLIQYYNGEERAKGNILERFSAQQFPDLHSELNLSSLELGDSALYFCASSVGISSDTQYFGPGTRLTVL.